These T cell receptor beta chains were read from a single sample in a study of blood T cell repertoires in COVID-19. Data came from immunoSEQ multiplex PCR; TCRdb stores just in-frame clones and leaves some out. Found here are fewer than 200,000 clones, roughly 82% of them singletons; the top ten hold 4.5% to 6.5%. The specimen was PBMCs or T cells enriched from blood (not recorded which). These receptors all stem from a woman aged 55-69 years with acute COVID-19. CDR3s include the opening cysteine and the closing phenylalanine or tryptophan. D genes are given only for firm matches. The size of a clone is reported for some rows only, either as once, few or many, or as a class for expanded clones.

CDR3aa: CASSLVRVTNEKLFF
CDR3nt: TGTGCCAGCAGCTTAGTACGAGTAACTAATGAAAAACTGTTTTTT
v_gene: TRBV7-2
j_gene: TRBJ1-4
abundance: NA
d_gene: NA

CDR3aa: CASSEGLAGVWNEQYF
CDR3nt: TGTGCCAGCAGCGAGGGACTAGCGGGAGTCTGGAACGAGCAGTACTTC
v_gene: TRBV3-1/TRBV3-2
j_gene: TRBJ2-7
abundance: NA
d_gene: TRBD2

CDR3aa: CASSDLAGGVEQYF
CDR3nt: TGTGCCAGCAGTGACCTAGCGGGAGGGGTCGAGCAGTACTTC
v_gene: TRBV2
j_gene: TRBJ2-7
abundance: NA
d_gene: TRBD2

CDR3aa: CASIETGGYEKLFF
CDR3nt: TGTGCCAGCATCGAGACCGGGGGATATGAAAAACTGTTTTTT
v_gene: TRBV6-5
j_gene: TRBJ1-4
abundance: NA
d_gene: NA

CDR3aa: CASSLSDSSGNTIYF
CDR3nt: TGTGCCAGCAGTTTATCTGACTCCTCTGGAAACACCATATATTTT
v_gene: TRBV27
j_gene: TRBJ1-3
abundance: NA
d_gene: NA

CDR3aa: CASSLRGSETQYF
CDR3nt: TGCGCCAGCAGCCTCAGAGGATCGGAGACCCAGTACTTC
v_gene: TRBV5-1
j_gene: TRBJ2-5
abundance: NA
d_gene: NA

CDR3aa: CASSLASGYRETQYF
CDR3nt: TGTGCCAGCAGCTTGGCTAGCGGGTATCGAGAGACCCAGTACTTC
v_gene: TRBV5-5
j_gene: TRBJ2-5
abundance: few
d_gene: TRBD2

CDR3aa: CATSRDRWQETQYF
CDR3nt: TGTGCCACCTCTAGGGACAGATGGCAAGAGACCCAGTACTTC
v_gene: TRBV7-2
j_gene: TRBJ2-5
abundance: NA
d_gene: TRBD1

CDR3aa: CARGRGKYEQYF
CDR3nt: TGTGCCAGGGGGCGGGGGAAGTACGAGCAGTACTTC
v_gene: TRBV30
j_gene: TRBJ2-7
abundance: NA
d_gene: NA

CDR3aa: CASSQVTGRGTDTQYF
CDR3nt: TGCGCCAGCAGCCAAGTTACAGGGAGAGGGACAGATACGCAGTATTTT
v_gene: TRBV4-3
j_gene: TRBJ2-3
abundance: NA
d_gene: NA

CDR3aa: CASSPQGPRGNTIYF
CDR3nt: TGTGCCAGCAGTCCACAGGGGCCCAGAGGTAACACCATATATTTT
v_gene: TRBV2
j_gene: TRBJ1-3
abundance: NA
d_gene: TRBD1

CDR3aa: CASSLGQNEQFF
CDR3nt: TGTGCCAGCAGCTTAGGACAGAATGAGCAGTTCTTC
v_gene: TRBV7-9
j_gene: TRBJ2-1
abundance: NA
d_gene: NA

CDR3aa: CASSLARSNYGYTF
CDR3nt: TGTGCCAGCAGCTTAGCGAGGTCTAACTATGGCTACACCTTC
v_gene: TRBV7-9
j_gene: TRBJ1-2
abundance: once
d_gene: NA

CDR3aa: CASSPLGAGDGSPLHF
CDR3nt: TGTGCCAGCAGTCCTTTAGGGGCAGGGGACGGTTCACCCCTCCACTTT
v_gene: TRBV28
j_gene: TRBJ1-6
abundance: NA
d_gene: NA

CDR3aa: CASSLGRRDGEKLFF
CDR3nt: TGTGCCAGCAGCTTGGGTAGGCGGGACGGTGAAAAACTGTTTTTT
v_gene: TRBV11-2
j_gene: TRBJ1-4
abundance: NA
d_gene: NA

CDR3aa: CASSRDRSNSNQPQHF
CDR3nt: TGTGCCAGTAGTAGGGACAGGTCTAATAGCAATCAGCCCCAGCATTTT
v_gene: TRBV19
j_gene: TRBJ1-5
abundance: few
d_gene: TRBD1

CDR3aa: CASSSEEGRSDTIYF
CDR3nt: TGTGCCAGCAGTTCCGAAGAGGGGAGGTCGGACACCATATATTTT
v_gene: TRBV6-5
j_gene: TRBJ1-3
abundance: NA
d_gene: NA

CDR3aa: CASSLVGARTEAFF
CDR3nt: TGTGCCAGCAGCTTAGTGGGGGCACGGACTGAAGCTTTCTTT
v_gene: TRBV7-2
j_gene: TRBJ1-1
abundance: NA
d_gene: NA

CDR3aa: CSALYRGLTGELFF
CDR3nt: TGCAGCGCCCTTTATAGGGGGCTCACCGGGGAGCTGTTTTTT
v_gene: TRBV29-1
j_gene: TRBJ2-2
abundance: NA
d_gene: TRBD1

CDR3aa: CASSPATGWSGYTF
CDR3nt: TGTGCCAGCTCACCAGCAACAGGGTGGTCGGGCTACACCTTC
v_gene: TRBV18
j_gene: TRBJ1-2
abundance: NA
d_gene: NA

CDR3aa: CASKQGTGEDTQYF
CDR3nt: TGTGCCAGTAAGCAAGGGACAGGGGAGGATACGCAGTATTTT
v_gene: TRBV19
j_gene: TRBJ2-3
abundance: few
d_gene: TRBD1

CDR3aa: CASSFSGKLFF
CDR3nt: TGTGCCAGCAGCTTTTCAGGAAAACTGTTTTTT
v_gene: TRBV7-6
j_gene: TRBJ1-4
abundance: NA
d_gene: NA

CDR3aa: CASSPRGPGPRREGTQYF
CDR3nt: TGTGCCAGCTCACCACGGGGGCCGGGACCCCGACGTGAGGGTACGCAGTATTTT
v_gene: TRBV18
j_gene: TRBJ2-3
abundance: NA
d_gene: NA

CDR3aa: CASNAPGSSYNEQFF
CDR3nt: TGTGCCAGCAACGCCCCGGGGAGCTCCTACAATGAGCAGTTCTTC
v_gene: TRBV7-9
j_gene: TRBJ2-1
abundance: NA
d_gene: NA

CDR3aa: CASRGQAIEKLFF
CDR3nt: TGTGCCAGCAGAGGACAGGCGATTGAAAAACTGTTTTTT
v_gene: TRBV28
j_gene: TRBJ1-4
abundance: once
d_gene: TRBD1

CDR3aa: CASSSVLFYGYTF
CDR3nt: TGTGCCAGCAGCTCGGTCCTATTCTATGGCTACACCTTC
v_gene: TRBV7-9
j_gene: TRBJ1-2
abundance: NA
d_gene: NA

CDR3aa: CASSLRDLREGRSTGELFF
CDR3nt: TGTGCCAGCAGCTTGAGGGATTTGCGGGAGGGCCGGTCCACCGGGGAGCTGTTTTTT
v_gene: TRBV5-4
j_gene: TRBJ2-2
abundance: NA
d_gene: TRBD2

CDR3aa: CAISAGESNQPQHF
CDR3nt: TGTGCCATCAGTGCCGGGGAGAGCAATCAGCCCCAGCATTTT
v_gene: TRBV10-3
j_gene: TRBJ1-5
abundance: NA
d_gene: NA

CDR3aa: CASSENRGTSEVAYEQYF
CDR3nt: TGCGCCAGCAGTGAGAATCGGGGGACTAGCGAGGTGGCCTACGAGCAGTACTTC
v_gene: TRBV10-1
j_gene: TRBJ2-7
abundance: NA
d_gene: TRBD2

CDR3aa: CASSLQFGQQETQYF
CDR3nt: TGTGCCAGCAGTTTACAGTTCGGACAGCAAGAGACCCAGTACTTC
v_gene: TRBV28
j_gene: TRBJ2-5
abundance: NA
d_gene: NA

CDR3aa: CASSPGHVRGEKLFF
CDR3nt: TGTGCCAGCTCTCCGGGACACGTAAGGGGTGAAAAACTGTTTTTT
v_gene: TRBV18
j_gene: TRBJ1-4
abundance: NA
d_gene: NA

CDR3aa: CASSLARQNYGYTF
CDR3nt: TGTGCCAGCAGCTTAGCGAGGCAGAACTATGGCTACACCTTC
v_gene: TRBV7-2
j_gene: TRBJ1-2
abundance: NA
d_gene: NA

CDR3aa: CASSTGGTFDQPQHF
CDR3nt: TGTGCCAGCAGCACAGGGGGGACCTTCGATCAGCCCCAGCATTTT
v_gene: TRBV5-4
j_gene: TRBJ1-5
abundance: NA
d_gene: TRBD1

CDR3aa: CSASGDSPGVSQYF
CDR3nt: TGCAGTGCTAGTGGGGACTCCCCTGGAGTTTCGCAGTATTTT
v_gene: TRBV20-1
j_gene: TRBJ2-3
abundance: once
d_gene: NA

CDR3aa: CASSKESSGNTIYF
CDR3nt: TGCGCCAGCAGCAAAGAGAGCTCTGGAAACACCATATATTTT
v_gene: TRBV5-1
j_gene: TRBJ1-3
abundance: NA
d_gene: NA

CDR3aa: CASSLRGTEAFF
CDR3nt: TGTGCCAGCAGCTTACGGGGGACTGAAGCTTTCTTT
v_gene: TRBV7-6
j_gene: TRBJ1-1
abundance: NA
d_gene: NA

CDR3aa: CASSIVGTGITEAFF
CDR3nt: TGTGCCAGCAGTATCGTCGGGACAGGGATCACTGAAGCTTTCTTT
v_gene: TRBV6-5
j_gene: TRBJ1-1
abundance: NA
d_gene: TRBD1

CDR3aa: CASSLPSGRGQETQYF
CDR3nt: TGTGCCAGCAGCTTACCCAGCGGGAGGGGACAAGAGACCCAGTACTTC
v_gene: TRBV7-2
j_gene: TRBJ2-5
abundance: NA
d_gene: TRBD2

CDR3aa: CASSVAGIADEQFF
CDR3nt: TGTGCCAGCAGCGTAGCGGGAATCGCGGATGAGCAGTTCTTC
v_gene: TRBV11-3
j_gene: TRBJ2-1
abundance: NA
d_gene: TRBD2

CDR3aa: CASSQVWGRHYEQYF
CDR3nt: TGTGCCAGCAGCCAAGTCTGGGGGCGGCACTACGAGCAGTACTTC
v_gene: TRBV14
j_gene: TRBJ2-7
abundance: many
d_gene: NA

CDR3aa: CASSLLAEYEQYF
CDR3nt: TGTGCCAGCAGTTTACTAGCGGAATACGAGCAGTACTTC
v_gene: TRBV2
j_gene: TRBJ2-7
abundance: NA
d_gene: TRBD2

CDR3aa: CASSAGTSALLRNNEQFF
CDR3nt: TGTGCCAGCAGCGCCGGGACTAGCGCCTTACTTAGGAACAATGAGCAGTTCTTC
v_gene: TRBV9
j_gene: TRBJ2-1
abundance: NA
d_gene: TRBD2

CDR3aa: CASSYPPLQETQYF
CDR3nt: TGTGCCAGCAGTTATCCCCCACTACAAGAGACCCAGTACTTC
v_gene: TRBV6-2/TRBV6-3
j_gene: TRBJ2-5
abundance: NA
d_gene: NA

CDR3aa: CASLGQGDYGYTF
CDR3nt: TGTGCCAGCCTCGGTCAGGGGGACTATGGCTACACCTTC
v_gene: TRBV2
j_gene: TRBJ1-2
abundance: few
d_gene: TRBD1

CDR3aa: CASSRAGSNEKLFF
CDR3nt: TGCGCCAGCAGCCGGGCAGGCTCTAATGAAAAACTGTTTTTT
v_gene: TRBV4-3
j_gene: TRBJ1-4
abundance: NA
d_gene: NA

CDR3aa: CASSHEQGANGANVLTF
CDR3nt: TGTGCCAGCAGCCACGAACAGGGGGCGAACGGGGCCAACGTCCTGACTTTC
v_gene: TRBV3-1/TRBV3-2
j_gene: TRBJ2-6
abundance: few
d_gene: TRBD1

CDR3aa: CASSLGGTSGLASSYNEQFF
CDR3nt: TGTGCCAGCAGCCTAGGGGGGACTAGCGGACTTGCCAGCTCCTACAATGAGCAGTTCTTC
v_gene: TRBV6-6
j_gene: TRBJ2-1
abundance: NA
d_gene: TRBD2

CDR3aa: CASSPKVLDSQYGYTF
CDR3nt: TGTGCCAGCTCACCTAAAGTTCTGGACAGCCAATATGGCTACACCTTC
v_gene: TRBV18
j_gene: TRBJ1-2
abundance: NA
d_gene: NA

CDR3aa: CASLRGWNSPLHF
CDR3nt: TGTGCCAGTCTCAGGGGGTGGAATTCACCCCTCCACTTT
v_gene: TRBV19
j_gene: TRBJ1-6
abundance: NA
d_gene: TRBD1

CDR3aa: CASSLAGQGYSGANVLTF
CDR3nt: TGTGCCAGCAGCTTAGCTGGTCAGGGGTATTCTGGGGCCAACGTCCTGACTTTC
v_gene: TRBV11-2
j_gene: TRBJ2-6
abundance: NA
d_gene: NA

CDR3aa: CASTPQGARNTEAFF
CDR3nt: TGTGCCAGTACCCCACAGGGGGCGAGGAACACTGAAGCTTTCTTT
v_gene: TRBV19
j_gene: TRBJ1-1
abundance: NA
d_gene: TRBD1